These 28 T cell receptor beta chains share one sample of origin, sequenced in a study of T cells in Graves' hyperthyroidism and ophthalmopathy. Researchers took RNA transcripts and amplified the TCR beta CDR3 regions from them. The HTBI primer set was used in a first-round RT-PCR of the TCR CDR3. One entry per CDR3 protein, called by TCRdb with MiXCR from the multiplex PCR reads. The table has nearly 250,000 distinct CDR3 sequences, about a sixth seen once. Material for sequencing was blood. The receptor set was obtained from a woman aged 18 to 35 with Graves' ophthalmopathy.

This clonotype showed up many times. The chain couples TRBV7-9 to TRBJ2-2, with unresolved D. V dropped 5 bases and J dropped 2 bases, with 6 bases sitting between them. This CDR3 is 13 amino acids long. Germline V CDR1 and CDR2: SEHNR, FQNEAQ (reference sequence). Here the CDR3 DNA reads TGTGCCAGCAGCATACTTAACACCGGGGAGCTGTTTTTT. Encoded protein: CASSILNTGELFF.

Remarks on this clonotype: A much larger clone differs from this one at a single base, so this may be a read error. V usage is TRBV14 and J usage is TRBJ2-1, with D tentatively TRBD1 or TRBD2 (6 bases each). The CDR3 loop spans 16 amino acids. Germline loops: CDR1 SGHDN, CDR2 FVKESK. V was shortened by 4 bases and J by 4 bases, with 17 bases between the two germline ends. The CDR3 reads CASSRLTRGGYNEQFF. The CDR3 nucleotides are TGTGCCAGCAGCCGGCTGACTAGAGGGGGTTACAATGAGCAGTTCTTC.

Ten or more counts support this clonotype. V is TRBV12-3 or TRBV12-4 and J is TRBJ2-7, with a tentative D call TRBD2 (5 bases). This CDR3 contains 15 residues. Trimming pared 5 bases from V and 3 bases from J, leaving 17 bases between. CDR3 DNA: TGTGCCAGCAGTCCGGCGCGGGTGGGTAGCTACGAGCAGTACTTC. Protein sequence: CASSPARVGSYEQYF.

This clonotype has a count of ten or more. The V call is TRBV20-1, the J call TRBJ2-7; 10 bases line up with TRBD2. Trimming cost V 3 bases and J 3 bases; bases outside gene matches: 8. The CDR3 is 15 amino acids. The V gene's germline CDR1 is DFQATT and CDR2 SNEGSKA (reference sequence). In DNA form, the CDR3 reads TGCAGTGCTAGGGGTAGCGGGGGGCTGTACTACGAGCAGTACTTC. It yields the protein CSARGSGGLYYEQYF.

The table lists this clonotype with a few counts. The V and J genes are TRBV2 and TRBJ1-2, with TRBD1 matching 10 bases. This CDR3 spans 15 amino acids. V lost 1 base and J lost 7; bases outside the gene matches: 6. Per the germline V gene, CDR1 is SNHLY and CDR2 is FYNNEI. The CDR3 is CASSEGQGAEGGYTF. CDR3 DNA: TGTGCCAGCAGTGAAGGACAGGGGGCGGAGGGTGGCTACACCTTC.

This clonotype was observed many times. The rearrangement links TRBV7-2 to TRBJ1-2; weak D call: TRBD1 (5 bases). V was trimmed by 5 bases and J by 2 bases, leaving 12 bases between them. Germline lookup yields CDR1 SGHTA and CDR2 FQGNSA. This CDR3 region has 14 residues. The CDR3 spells CASSQAWGNYGYTF. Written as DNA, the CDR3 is TGTGCCAGCAGCCAGGCGTGGGGGAACTATGGCTACACCTTC.

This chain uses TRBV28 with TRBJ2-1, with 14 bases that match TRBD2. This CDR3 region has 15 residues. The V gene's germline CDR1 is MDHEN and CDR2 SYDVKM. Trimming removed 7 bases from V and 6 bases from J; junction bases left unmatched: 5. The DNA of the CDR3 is TGTGCCAGCAAGGGGACTAGCGGGAGTCCCAATGAGCAGTTCTTC. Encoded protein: CASKGTSGSPNEQFF.

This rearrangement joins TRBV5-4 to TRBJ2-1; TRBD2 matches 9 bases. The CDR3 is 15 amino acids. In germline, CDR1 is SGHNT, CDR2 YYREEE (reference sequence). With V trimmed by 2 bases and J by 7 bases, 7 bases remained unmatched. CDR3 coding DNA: TGTGCCAGCAGCTTAGTAGCGGGGGCCATAAATGAGCAGTTCTTC. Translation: CASSLVAGAINEQFF.

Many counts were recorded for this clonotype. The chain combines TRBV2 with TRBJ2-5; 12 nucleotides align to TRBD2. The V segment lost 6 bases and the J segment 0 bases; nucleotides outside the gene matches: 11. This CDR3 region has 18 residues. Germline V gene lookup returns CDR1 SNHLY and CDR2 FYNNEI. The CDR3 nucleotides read TGTGCCAGCAGCCTTACCCCGACTAGCGGGAGTCACCAAGAGACCCAGTACTTC. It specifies CASSLTPTSGSHQETQYF.

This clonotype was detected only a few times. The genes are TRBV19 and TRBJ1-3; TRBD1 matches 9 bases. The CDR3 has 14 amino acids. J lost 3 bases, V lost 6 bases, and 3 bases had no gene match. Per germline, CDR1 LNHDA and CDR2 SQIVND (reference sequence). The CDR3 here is CASRTGGVGNTIYF. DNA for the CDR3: TGTGCCAGTAGGACAGGGGGAGTTGGAAACACCATATATTTT.

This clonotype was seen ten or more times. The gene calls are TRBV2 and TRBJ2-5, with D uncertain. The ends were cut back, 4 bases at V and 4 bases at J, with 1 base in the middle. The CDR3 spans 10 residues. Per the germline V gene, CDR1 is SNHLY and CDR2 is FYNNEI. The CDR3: CASSGETQYF. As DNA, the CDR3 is TGTGCCAGCAGTGGAGAGACCCAGTACTTC.

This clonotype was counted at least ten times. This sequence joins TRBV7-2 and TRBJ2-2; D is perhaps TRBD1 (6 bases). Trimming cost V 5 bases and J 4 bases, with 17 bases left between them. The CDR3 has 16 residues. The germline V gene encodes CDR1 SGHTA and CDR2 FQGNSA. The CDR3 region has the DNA TGTGCCAGCAGCCCAAACCCGACAGGTTCCACCGGGGAGCTGTTTTTT. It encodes CASSPNPTGSTGELFF.

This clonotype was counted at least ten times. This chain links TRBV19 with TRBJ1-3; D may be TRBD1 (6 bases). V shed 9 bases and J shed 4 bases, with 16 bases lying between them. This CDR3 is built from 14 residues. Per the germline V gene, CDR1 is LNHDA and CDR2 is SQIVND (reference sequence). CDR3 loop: CASSSTGTGNTIYF. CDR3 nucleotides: TGTGCCAGCAGTTCTACAGGGACCGGAAACACCATATATTTT. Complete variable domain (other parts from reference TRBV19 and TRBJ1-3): DGGITQSPKYLFRKEGQNVTLSCEQNLNHDAMYWYRQDPGQGLRLIYYSQIVNDFQKGDIAEGYSVSREKKESFPLTVTSAQKNPTAFYLCASSSTGTGNTIYFGEGSWLTVV.

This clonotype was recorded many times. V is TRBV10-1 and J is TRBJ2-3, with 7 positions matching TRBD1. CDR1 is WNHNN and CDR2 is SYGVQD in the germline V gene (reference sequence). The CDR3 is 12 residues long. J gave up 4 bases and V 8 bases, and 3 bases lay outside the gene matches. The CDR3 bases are TGCGCCAGCGGAGACAGGGCAGATACGCAGTATTTT. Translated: CASGDRADTQYF.

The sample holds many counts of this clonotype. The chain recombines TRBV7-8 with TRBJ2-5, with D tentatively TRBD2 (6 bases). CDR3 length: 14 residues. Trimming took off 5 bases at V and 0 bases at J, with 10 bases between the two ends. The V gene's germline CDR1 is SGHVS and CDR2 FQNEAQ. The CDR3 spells CASSGRDYQETQYF. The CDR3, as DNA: TGTGCCAGCAGCGGCCGGGACTACCAAGAGACCCAGTACTTC.

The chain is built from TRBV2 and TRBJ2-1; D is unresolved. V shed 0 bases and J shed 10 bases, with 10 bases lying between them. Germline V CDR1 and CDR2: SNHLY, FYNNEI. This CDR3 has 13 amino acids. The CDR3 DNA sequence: TGTGCCAGCAGTGAAGCGCGTGCCGGAGAGCAGTTCTTC. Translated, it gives CASSEARAGEQFF.

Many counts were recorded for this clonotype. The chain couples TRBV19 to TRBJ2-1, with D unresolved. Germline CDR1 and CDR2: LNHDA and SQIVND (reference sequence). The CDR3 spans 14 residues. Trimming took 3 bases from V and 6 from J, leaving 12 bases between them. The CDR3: CASSMSGVANEQFF. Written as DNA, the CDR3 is TGTGCCAGTAGTATGTCCGGCGTGGCCAATGAGCAGTTCTTC. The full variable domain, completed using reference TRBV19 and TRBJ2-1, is DGGITQSPKYLFRKEGQNVTLSCEQNLNHDAMYWYRQDPGQGLRLIYYSQIVNDFQKGDIAEGYSVSREKKESFPLTVTSAQKNPTAFYLCASSMSGVANEQFFGPGTRLTVL.

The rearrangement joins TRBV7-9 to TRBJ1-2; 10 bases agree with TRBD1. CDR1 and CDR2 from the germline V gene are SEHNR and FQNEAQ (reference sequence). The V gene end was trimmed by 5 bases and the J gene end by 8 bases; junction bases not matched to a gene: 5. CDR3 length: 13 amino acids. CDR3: CASSTGTGVGYTF. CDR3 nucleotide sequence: TGTGCCAGCAGCACCGGGACAGGGGTCGGCTACACCTTC. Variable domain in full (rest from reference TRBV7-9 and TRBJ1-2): DTGVSQNPRHKITKRGQNVTFRCDPISEHNRLYWYRQTLGQGPEFLTYFQNEAQLEKSRLLSDRFSAERPKGSFSTLEIQRTEQGDSAMYLCASSTGTGVGYTFGSGTRLTVV.

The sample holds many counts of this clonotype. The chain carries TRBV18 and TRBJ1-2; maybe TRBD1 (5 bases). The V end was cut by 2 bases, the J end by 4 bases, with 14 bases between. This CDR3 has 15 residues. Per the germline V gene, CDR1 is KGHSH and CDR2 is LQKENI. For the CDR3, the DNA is TGTGCCAGCTCACCAAGGGGCAGCTCAACCTATGGCTACACCTTC. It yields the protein CASSPRGSSTYGYTF.

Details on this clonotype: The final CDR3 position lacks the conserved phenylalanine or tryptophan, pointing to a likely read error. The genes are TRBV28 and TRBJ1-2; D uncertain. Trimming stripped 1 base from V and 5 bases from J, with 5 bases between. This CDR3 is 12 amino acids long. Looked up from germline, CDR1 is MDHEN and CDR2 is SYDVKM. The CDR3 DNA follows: TGTGCCAGCAGTTTATTTGGGTATGGCTACACCCTC. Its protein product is CASSLFGYGYTL.

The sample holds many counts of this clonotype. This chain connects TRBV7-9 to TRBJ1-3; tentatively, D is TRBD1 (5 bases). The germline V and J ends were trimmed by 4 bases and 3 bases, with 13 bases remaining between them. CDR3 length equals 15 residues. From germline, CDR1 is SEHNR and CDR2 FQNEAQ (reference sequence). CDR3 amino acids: CASSSTSQGGNTIYF. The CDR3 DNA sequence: TGTGCCAGCAGCTCTACATCCCAGGGTGGAAACACCATATATTTT. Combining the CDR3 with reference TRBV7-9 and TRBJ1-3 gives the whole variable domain DTGVSQNPRHKITKRGQNVTFRCDPISEHNRLYWYRQTLGQGPEFLTYFQNEAQLEKSRLLSDRFSAERPKGSFSTLEIQRTEQGDSAMYLCASSSTSQGGNTIYFGEGSWLTVV.

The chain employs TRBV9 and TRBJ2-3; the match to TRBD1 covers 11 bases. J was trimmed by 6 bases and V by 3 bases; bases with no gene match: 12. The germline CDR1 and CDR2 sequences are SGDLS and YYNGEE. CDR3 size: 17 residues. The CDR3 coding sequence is TGTGCCAGCAGCGAGGAGGACAGGGGGCTTGGAGGGGATACGCAGTATTTT. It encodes CASSEEDRGLGGDTQYF.

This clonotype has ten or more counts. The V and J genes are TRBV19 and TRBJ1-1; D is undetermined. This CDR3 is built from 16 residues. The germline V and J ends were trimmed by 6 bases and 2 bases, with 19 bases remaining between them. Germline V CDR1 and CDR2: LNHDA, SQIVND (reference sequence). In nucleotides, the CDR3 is TGTGCCAGTAGCCATGACTTCAACGAACCTAACACTGAAGCTTTCTTT. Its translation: CASSHDFNEPNTEAFF.

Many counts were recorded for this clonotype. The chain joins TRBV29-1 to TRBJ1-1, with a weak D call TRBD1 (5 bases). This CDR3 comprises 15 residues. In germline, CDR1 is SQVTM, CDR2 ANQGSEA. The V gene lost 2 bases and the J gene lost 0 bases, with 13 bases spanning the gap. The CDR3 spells CSVEFGRGVNTEAFF. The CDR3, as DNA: TGCAGCGTTGAATTCGGACGGGGGGTGAACACTGAAGCTTTCTTT.

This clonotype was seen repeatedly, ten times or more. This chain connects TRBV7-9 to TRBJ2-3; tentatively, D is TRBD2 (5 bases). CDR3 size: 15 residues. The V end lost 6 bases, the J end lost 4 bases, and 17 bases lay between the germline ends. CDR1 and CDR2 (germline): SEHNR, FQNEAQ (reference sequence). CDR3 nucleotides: TGTGCCAGCAGGCCACTAAGGGAGAAGTCAGATACGCAGTATTTT. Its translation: CASRPLREKSDTQYF.

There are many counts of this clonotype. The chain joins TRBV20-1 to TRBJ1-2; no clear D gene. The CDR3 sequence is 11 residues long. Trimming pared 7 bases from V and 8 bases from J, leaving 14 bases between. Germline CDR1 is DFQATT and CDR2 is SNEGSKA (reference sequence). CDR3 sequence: CSVRTKNGYTF. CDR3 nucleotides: TGCAGTGTCAGGACCAAAAACGGCTACACCTTC.

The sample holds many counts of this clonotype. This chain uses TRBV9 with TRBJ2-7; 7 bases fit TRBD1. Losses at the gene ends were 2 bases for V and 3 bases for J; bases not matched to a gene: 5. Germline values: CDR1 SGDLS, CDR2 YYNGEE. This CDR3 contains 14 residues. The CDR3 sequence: CASSVADRDYEQYF. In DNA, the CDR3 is TGTGCCAGCAGCGTCGCAGACAGGGACTACGAGCAGTACTTC. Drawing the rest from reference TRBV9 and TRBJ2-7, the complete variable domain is DSGVTQTPKHLITATGQRVTLRCSPRSGDLSVYWYQQSLDQGLQFLIQYYNGEERAKGNILERFSAQQFPDLHSELNLSSLELGDSALYFCASSVADRDYEQYFGPGTRLTVT.

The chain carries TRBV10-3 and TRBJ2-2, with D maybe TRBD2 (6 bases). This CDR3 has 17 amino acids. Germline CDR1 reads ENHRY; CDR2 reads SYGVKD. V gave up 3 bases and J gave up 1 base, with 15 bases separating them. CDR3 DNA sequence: TGTGCCATCAGTGACCCTAGGACTAATCGGAACACCGGGGAGCTGTTTTTT. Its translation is CAISDPRTNRNTGELFF.